What follows are 16 T cell receptor beta chains derived from one specimen sequenced in a study of OX40 agonist ivuxolimab in advanced cancers. Library creation used the immunoSEQ multiplex PCR assay. Here the immuneACCESS table is served through TCRdb, limited to in-frame sequences with V and J called. Missing clones are a known gap in these copies; in checked studies unresolved V genes cover under half, and the rest lacks a known reason. Across this sample there are about 50,000 clones, with about nine tenths seen only once. The top ten clones comprise more than 5% of the sample. The sample in question was CD4+ or CD8+ T cells sorted from blood, obtained in a trial of the OX40 agonist ivuxolimab. The receptors here all came from an adult with an advanced solid tumor such as melanoma, head and neck, liver or kidney cancer.

This clone turned up a few times. This chain links TRBV2 with TRBJ2-2; the D is unclear. Trimming took 7 bases from V and 4 from J, leaving 4 bases between them. This CDR3 has 11 residues. The germline V gene has CDR1 SNHLY and CDR2 FYNNEI. The CDR3 protein is CASIITGELFF. In DNA, the CDR3 is TGTGCCAGCATTATCACCGGGGAGCTGTTTTTT.

V gene TRBV7-6 combines with J gene TRBJ2-1; 13 nucleotides match TRBD2. V gave up 2 bases and J gave up 3 bases; unmatched junction bases: 1. The CDR3 loop spans 16 amino acids. Per the germline V gene, CDR1 is SGHVS and CDR2 is FNYEAQ. The CDR3 region has the DNA TGTGCCAGCAGCTTAAGGACTAGCGGGGGCTACAATGAGCAGTTCTTC. It is translated as CASSLRTSGGYNEQFF.

The rearrangement uses TRBV29-1 and TRBJ1-4; D not certain. Germline-derived CDR1 and CDR2 are SQVTM and ANQGSEA. Trimming shortened V by 1 base and J by 5 bases, and 17 bases separated the two germline ends. The CDR3 is 16 amino acids. This chain's CDR3 is CSVEGVPGVMNEKLFF. CDR3 sequence (DNA): TGCAGCGTTGAAGGGGTGCCAGGAGTTATGAATGAAAAACTGTTTTTT.

V usage is TRBV27 and J usage is TRBJ2-1, with 7 nucleotides matching TRBD2. Trimming cost V 10 bases and J 5 bases; bases outside gene matches: 8. The germline CDR1 and CDR2 sequences are MNHEY and SMNVEV (reference sequence). This CDR3 is 13 amino acids long. CDR3 residues: CAIWASGDNEQFF. DNA of the CDR3: TGTGCCATTTGGGCTAGCGGAGACAATGAGCAGTTCTTC.

V usage is TRBV4-1 and J usage is TRBJ2-1; 16 bases fit TRBD2. In germline, CDR1 is MGHRA, CDR2 YSYEKL. CDR3 length equals 19 residues. The trim removed 0 bases at V and 7 bases at J, leaving 9 bases unmatched. The CDR3 here is CASSQDRGTSGRAGNEQFF. For the CDR3, the DNA is TGCGCCAGCAGCCAAGATCGAGGGACTAGCGGGAGGGCCGGGAATGAGCAGTTCTTC.

The chain recombines TRBV11-1 with TRBJ2-7; TRBD2 might be the D (6 bases). Looked up from germline, CDR1 is SGHAT and CDR2 is FQDESV (reference sequence). This CDR3 spans 14 amino acids. V was shortened by 3 bases and J by 0 bases, with 9 bases between the two germline ends. The CDR3 is CASSFAGSSYEQYF. CDR3 DNA: TGTGCCAGCAGCTTCGCCGGGAGCTCCTACGAGCAGTACTTC.

The chain couples TRBV7-8 to TRBJ2-5; 8 nucleotides line up with TRBD2. V shed 2 bases, J shed 3 bases, and the junction held 2 bases outside the gene matches. CDR1 is SGHVS, CDR2 FQNEAQ, per germline. CDR3 length: 14 amino acids. The CDR3 loop is CASSLSGSKETQYF. The CDR3 DNA reads TGTGCCAGCAGCTTAAGCGGGAGTAAAGAGACCCAGTACTTC.

In this sample, this clone turned up once. V is TRBV5-1 and J is TRBJ2-1, with a tentative D call TRBD2 (5 bases). The length of the CDR3 is 14 residues. The V and J ends lost 6 bases and 0 bases respectively, with 10 bases between them. Per germline, CDR1 SGHRS and CDR2 YFSETQ. CDR3 loop: CASTDEGSYNEQFF. Written as DNA, the CDR3 is TGCGCCAGCACTGACGAGGGCTCCTACAATGAGCAGTTCTTC. Complete variable domain (other parts from reference TRBV5-1 and TRBJ2-1): KAGVTQTPRYLIKTRGQQVTLSCSPISGHRSVSWYQQTPGQGLQFLFEYFSETQRNKGNFPGRFSGRQFSNSRSEMNVSTLELGDSALYLCASTDEGSYNEQFFGPGTRLTVL.

The chain carries TRBV15 and TRBJ1-2; no clear D. CDR1 LNHNV and CDR2 YYDKDF come from the germline V gene (reference sequence). The germline V and J ends were trimmed by 1 base and 7 bases, with 7 bases remaining between them. The CDR3 sequence is 12 residues long. Here the CDR3 reads CATSRVGGGYTF. CDR3 in DNA: TGTGCCACCAGCAGAGTCGGTGGTGGCTACACCTTC.

The chain joins TRBV11-2 to TRBJ2-3; D unclear. Germline-derived CDR1 and CDR2 are SGHAT and FQNNGV. Deletions cut 5 bases from V and 3 bases from J, with 9 bases between. CDR3 length equals 13 residues. In nucleotides, the CDR3 is TGTGCCAGCAGCCCACCCGGGACAGATACGCAGTATTTT. Protein sequence: CASSPPGTDTQYF.

The J gene is TRBJ2-5, the V gene TRBV27, with D unresolved. Trimming stripped 3 bases from V and 0 bases from J, with 8 bases between. This CDR3 contains 14 residues. Germline values: CDR1 MNHEY, CDR2 SMNVEV (reference sequence). Here the CDR3 DNA reads TGTGCCAGCAGTTTCGAAGGGTACCAAGAGACCCAGTACTTC. Translating it yields CASSFEGYQETQYF.

The chain combines TRBV2 with TRBJ1-2; D unclear. The germline V gene has CDR1 SNHLY and CDR2 FYNNEI. This CDR3 is built from 15 residues. V dropped 0 bases and J dropped 0 bases, with 8 bases sitting between them. The CDR3: CASSEADEANYGYTF. CDR3 in DNA: TGTGCCAGCAGTGAAGCCGACGAAGCTAACTATGGCTACACCTTC.

The chain recombines TRBV28 with TRBJ1-6; D may be TRBD1 (5 bases). This CDR3 is 16 amino acids long. Germline V gene sequence: CDR1 MDHEN, CDR2 SYDVKM. Trimming cost V 5 bases and J 4 bases, with 15 bases left between them. The CDR3 nucleotides read TGTGCCAGCAGTCCTTTCGGGACGGCGTATAATTCACCCCTCCACTTT. It encodes CASSPFGTAYNSPLHF.

The chain uses TRBV28 and TRBJ2-7; D assignment may be TRBD1 or TRBD2 (6 bases each). This CDR3 region has 16 residues. Deletions cut 4 bases from V and 0 bases from J, with 16 bases between. The germline gives CDR1 MDHEN, CDR2 SYDVKM. CDR3 region: CASSSLGGRTSYEQYV. The CDR3 DNA is TGTGCCAGCAGTTCTCTCGGGGGCAGAACCTCCTACGAGCAGTACGTC.

V is TRBV7-7 and J is TRBJ1-1; D ambiguous. Trimming removed 1 base at V and 1 base at J, with 4 bases between. CDR3 length: 13 residues. Germline assignment: CDR1 SSHAT and CDR2 FNYEAQ (reference sequence). CDR3 nucleotides: TGTGCCAGCAGCTTAGGGCAGAACACTGAAGCTTTCTTT. Protein: CASSLGQNTEAFF.

The chain has TRBV27 and TRBJ2-3; 9 bases are a match to TRBD2. The V segment lost 8 bases and the J segment 1 base; nucleotides outside the gene matches: 7. CDR3 size: 15 residues. The germline CDR1 and CDR2 sequences are MNHEY and SMNVEV (reference sequence). CDR3 DNA sequence: TGTGCCAGCCGCGGGGGGGGAGGGGGCACAGATACGCAGTATTTT. It encodes CASRGGGGGTDTQYF.